This is a list of T cell receptor beta chains from one sample in a study of radiotherapy plus CTLA-4 blockade in lung cancer. Here immunoSEQ multiplex PCR was the method, and the copy in TCRdb shows in-frame clones only, minus some. The table has over 100,000 clones, around 84% seen once; the top ten hold about 3.3%. This specimen was peripheral blood, taken from a patient treated with radiotherapy plus ipilimumab. The source of these receptors is a human donor with non-small cell lung cancer that progressed on radiotherapy plus ipilimumab. Some clones in this sample may be carry-over from other donors' samples. The CDR3 runs from the conserved cysteine through the conserved F or W. D genes are given only for firm matches. Size values are once, few and many counts, or a class for expanded clones, and some rows have none.

V	D	J	size	CDR3	DNA
TRBV27	TRBD1	TRBJ2-1	few	CASTRQGSGNEQFF	TGTGCCAGCACCCGACAGGGTTCCGGCAATGAGCAGTTCTTC
TRBV9	NA	TRBJ1-1	NA	CASSVGSSGDGTEAFF	TGTGCCAGCAGCGTAGGGTCTTCTGGGGATGGCACTGAAGCTTTCTTT
TRBV5-6	NA	TRBJ2-7	NA	CASAFSGTYEQYF	TGTGCCAGCGCTTTTTCGGGTACCTACGAGCAGTACTTC
TRBV28	NA	TRBJ2-1	NA	CASRSSGRGHEQFF	TGTGCCAGCAGGTCCTCAGGTAGGGGTCATGAGCAGTTCTTC
TRBV27	NA	TRBJ2-1	NA	CASSPRGGGGYNEQFF	TGTGCCAGCAGTCCGAGAGGAGGGGGCGGGTACAATGAGCAGTTCTTC
TRBV6-5	NA	TRBJ1-5	NA	CASSYSGRVQPQHF	TGTGCCAGCAGTTATTCGGGGAGGGTTCAGCCCCAGCATTTT
TRBV10-3	NA	TRBJ2-7	NA	CAISVRAEEQYF	TGTGCCATCAGTGTACGGGCGGAGGAGCAGTACTTC
TRBV5-4	TRBD2	TRBJ2-2	NA	CASSPTSGFNTGELFF	TGTGCCAGCAGCCCGACTAGCGGGTTTAACACCGGGGAGCTGTTTTTT
TRBV10-1	NA	TRBJ2-7	NA	CASSDTGAYEQYF	TGCGCCAGCAGCGACACCGGGGCATACGAGCAGTACTTC
TRBV18	TRBD2	TRBJ2-5	NA	CASSPPRGETSSQETQYF	TGTGCCAGCTCACCTCCGCGTGGAGAGACTAGCTCTCAAGAGACCCAGTACTTC
TRBV10-3	NA	TRBJ2-1	NA	CAINLAGADNEQFF	TGTGCCATCAATCTTGCGGGGGCGGACAATGAGCAGTTCTTC
TRBV2	NA	TRBJ1-6	NA	CASSEVDNSPLHF	TGTGCCAGCAGTGAGGTAGATAATTCACCCCTCCACTTT
TRBV18	NA	TRBJ1-3	NA	CASSPRDSGNTIYF	TGTGCCAGCTCCCCTAGGGACTCTGGAAACACCATATATTTT